The table lists the clone carrying this T cell receptor (beta chain) with many counts. Its antigen is not known. Germline assignment: CDR1 GTSNPN and CDR2 SVGIG (reference sequence). Trimming shortened V by 6 bases and J by 1 base, and 19 bases separated the two germline ends. CDR3 length: 16 residues. This entry comes from a study of T cells in Graves' hyperthyroidism and ophthalmopathy. Each ophthalmopathy patient scored at least 3 on the Clinical Activity Score and at least 4 on NOSPECS grade, with duration under 3 months. Amplification of TCR beta CDR3 regions used RNA as the template. Using the HTBI primer set, a first-round RT-PCR was run on the TCR CDR3. TCRdb analysed the multiplex PCR reads with MiXCR anew, one entry per CDR3 protein. The table includes approximately 400,000 distinct CDR3 sequences, more than 12% detected once. Broader study findings: The model identified upcoming ophthalmopathy a median 6.5 months ahead of onset.

This chain uses TRBV30 with TRBJ1-3; D is unresolved. The clonotype comes from a woman aged 25-40 years with Graves' ophthalmopathy. The specimen was blood. CDR3 residues: CACARAPSASGNTIYF. DNA of the CDR3: TGTGCCTGCGCCCGGGCCCCCAGCGCTTCTGGAAACACCATATATTTT.